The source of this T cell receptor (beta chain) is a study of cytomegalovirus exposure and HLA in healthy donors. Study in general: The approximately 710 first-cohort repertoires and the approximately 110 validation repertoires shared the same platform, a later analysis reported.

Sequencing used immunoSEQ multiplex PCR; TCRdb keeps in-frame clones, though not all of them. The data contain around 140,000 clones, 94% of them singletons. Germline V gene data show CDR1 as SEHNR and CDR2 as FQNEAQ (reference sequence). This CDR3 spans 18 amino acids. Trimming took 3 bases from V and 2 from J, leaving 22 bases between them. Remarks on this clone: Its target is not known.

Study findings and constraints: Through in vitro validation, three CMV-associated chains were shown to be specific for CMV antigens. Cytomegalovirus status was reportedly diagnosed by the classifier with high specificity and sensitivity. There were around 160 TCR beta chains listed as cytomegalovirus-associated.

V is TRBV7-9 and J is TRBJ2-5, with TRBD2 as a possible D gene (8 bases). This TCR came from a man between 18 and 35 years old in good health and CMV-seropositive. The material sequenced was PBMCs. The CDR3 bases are TGTGCCAGCAGCTTTCCCCTCTTAGCGGGACAGATTCAAGAGACCCAGTACTTC. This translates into CASSFPLLAGQIQETQYF.